What follows is one T cell receptor (beta chain) and its context. Other DNA sequences of this sample code for an identical CDR3. The sample originates from a study of STAT5B mutations in CD4+ large granular lymphocyte leukemia. The table came from immunoSEQ multiplex PCR; TCRdb's copy has only in-frame clones and leaves some out. The sample records 25,000 to 35,000 clones, approximately 80% being singletons. The sequencing sample was made of CD4+ T cells from blood buffy coats. The sequence was collected from a human donor in good health.

The CDR3 region is CASSLVAGGADTQYF. The CDR3 DNA sequence: TGTGCCAGCAGCTTAGTCGCAGGGGGCGCAGATACGCAGTATTTT. V gene TRBV7-6 combines with J gene TRBJ2-3; 8 bases line up with TRBD1. The ends lost 1 base at V and 4 bases at J; junction bases unmatched: 4. Germline V gene sequence: CDR1 SGHVS, CDR2 FNYEAQ. The CDR3 is made up of 15 amino acids.